This T cell receptor beta chain was observed in a study of T cells in Graves' hyperthyroidism and ophthalmopathy. The CDR3 regions of TCR beta were amplified from RNA transcripts. A set of HTBI primers served as the primers for a first-round RT-PCR of the TCR CDR3. TCRdb reprocessed the multiplex PCR reads via MiXCR and lists one record per CDR3 protein. The sample consists of a few hundred thousand distinct CDR3 sequences, approximately 15% of them appearing once. The CDR3 has 18 residues. Germline trimming cut 4 bases from V and 1 base from J; bases unmatched to any gene: 16. Per the germline V gene, CDR1 is SGHRS and CDR2 is YFSETQ. This clonotype appeared once.

The clonotype originates from a man aged 30-40 years with Graves' hyperthyroidism that later progressed to Graves' ophthalmopathy. The rearrangement joins TRBV5-1 to TRBJ1-1; 7 positions agree with TRBD1. Material for sequencing was blood. CDR3 amino acids: CASSPDSGTAMGNTEAFF. The CDR3 DNA follows: TGCGCCAGCAGCCCGGACTCCGGGACAGCTATGGGGAACACTGAAGCTTTCTTT.